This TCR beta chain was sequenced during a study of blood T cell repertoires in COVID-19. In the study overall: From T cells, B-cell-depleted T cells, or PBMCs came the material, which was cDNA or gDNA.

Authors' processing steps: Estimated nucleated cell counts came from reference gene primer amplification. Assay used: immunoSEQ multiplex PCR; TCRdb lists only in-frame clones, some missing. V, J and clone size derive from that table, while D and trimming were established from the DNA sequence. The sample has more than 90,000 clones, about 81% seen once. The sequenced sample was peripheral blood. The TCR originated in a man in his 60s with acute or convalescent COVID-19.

Here the CDR3 DNA reads TGTGCCATCAGTGAGCAGGTTACCACTGAAGCTTTCTTT. This translates into CAISEQVTTEAFF. J is TRBJ1-1 and V is TRBV10-3; D is unresolved. The germline V gene has CDR1 ENHRY and CDR2 SYGVKD. V lost 2 bases, J lost 4 bases, and 8 bases lay in between. CDR3 size: 13 residues.